The next 11 T cell receptor beta chains were all read from a single sample in a study of Ad26.COV2.S vaccination and SARS-CoV-2 variants. Clones were sequenced by immunoSEQ multiplex PCR, and TCRdb holds only the in-frame ones, with some missing. The table records a few hundred thousand clones, around 87% of them present only once. Treatment described: roughly 20 received Ad26.COV2.S at low or high dose, single or two shots; several received placebo; per-sample allocation not given. Sampling took place 63 days after the first vaccine or placebo injection. Specimen: peripheral blood, collected in a trial of Ad26.COV2.S vaccine versus placebo. The receptors originated from a person aged 18-60 years who received the Ad26.COV2.S COVID-19 vaccine or a placebo.

This clone occurred a few times. This chain links TRBV5-4 with TRBJ1-3; D is uncertain. Germline assignment: CDR1 SGHNT and CDR2 YYREEE (reference sequence). With 0 bases removed from V and 0 bases from J, the gap between germline ends came to 1 base. CDR3 length equals 13 residues. This CDR3 reads CASSLASGNTIYF. As DNA, the CDR3 is TGTGCCAGCAGCTTGGCCTCTGGAAACACCATATATTTT.

CDR3 region: CASSYTGRASYNSPLHF. The CDR3 DNA reads TGTGCCAGCAGTTATACAGGCAGGGCCTCGTATAATTCACCCCTCCACTTT. The rearrangement links TRBV27 to TRBJ1-6, with a possible D match to TRBD1 (5 bases). V lost 4 bases and J lost 4, with 17 bases in between. This CDR3 contains 17 residues. CDR1 is MNHEY and CDR2 is SMNVEV in the germline V gene (reference sequence).

CDR3 loop: CASSPDDGYSNQPQHF. CDR3 nucleotides: TGTGCCAGCAGCCCCGACGACGGATATAGCAATCAGCCCCAGCATTTT. The chain combines TRBV6-2 or TRBV6-3 with TRBJ1-5; no clear D gene. V was trimmed by 6 bases and J by 0 bases, leaving 15 bases between them. The CDR3 runs to 16 residues. Germline V CDR1 and CDR2: MNHEY, SVGEGT.

The chain joins TRBV7-9 to TRBJ1-3; D unclear. Trimming removed 5 bases from V and 3 bases from J, with 20 bases in between. The CDR3 loop spans 17 amino acids. In germline, CDR1 is SEHNR, CDR2 FQNEAQ (reference sequence). CDR3 sequence: CASSPASSAWGGNTIYF. In DNA, the CDR3 is TGTGCCAGCAGCCCCGCCTCTAGCGCGTGGGGTGGAAACACCATATATTTT.

V gene TRBV7-2 combines with J gene TRBJ1-1; D not certain. Between the trimmed V and J ends, which lost 1 base and 7 bases, there was a span of 10 bases. CDR3 length equals 13 residues. The germline CDR1 and CDR2 sequences are SGHTA and FQGNSA. CDR3: CASSLERESEAFF. The CDR3 DNA sequence: TGTGCCAGCAGCTTAGAACGGGAGAGTGAAGCTTTCTTT.

J is TRBJ1-4 and V is TRBV7-8; D not resolved. Germline V gene sequence: CDR1 SGHVS, CDR2 FQNEAQ. CDR3 length: 13 amino acids. V was clipped by 3 bases and J by 0 bases, with 2 bases between them. The CDR3: CASSLATNEKLFF. In DNA, the CDR3 is TGTGCCAGCAGCTTGGCAACTAATGAAAAACTGTTTTTT.

The chain employs TRBV21-1 and TRBJ1-1; TRBD1, the table's D call, lacks a check against the DNA. TRBV21-1 is classified as a pseudogene. This CDR3 contains 14 residues. The chain's CDR3 is CASSTRTENTEAFF. The CDR3 DNA reads TGTGCCAGCAGCACACGGACAGAGAACACTGAAGCTTTCTTT.

The chain couples TRBV5-1 to TRBJ1-4, with a weak D call TRBD1 (6 bases). CDR3 length: 15 residues. Trimming removed 3 bases from V and 5 bases from J, with 14 bases in between. Germline V gives CDR1 SGHRS, CDR2 YFSETQ. The CDR3 region has the DNA TGCGCCAGCAGCTCACAGGGTGTCGGGAATGAAAAACTGTTTTTT. Translating it yields CASSSQGVGNEKLFF.

V and J are TRBV5-1 and TRBJ2-7, with a possible D match to TRBD1 (5 bases). The CDR3 covers 13 residues. V dropped 5 bases and J dropped 5 bases, with 14 bases sitting between them. Germline loops: CDR1 SGHRS, CDR2 YFSETQ. CDR3 sequence: CASSQTQGNEQYF. As DNA, the CDR3 is TGCGCCAGCAGTCAAACCCAGGGTAACGAGCAGTACTTC.

The chain links TRBV4-3 to TRBJ2-6, with D possibly matching TRBD1 (6 bases). The CDR3 contains 17 residues. V shed 0 bases and J shed 0 bases, with 9 bases lying between them. Germline lookup yields CDR1 LGHNA and CDR2 YSLEER. The CDR3 region is CASSQDPQGSGANVLTF. In nucleotides, the CDR3 is TGCGCCAGCAGCCAAGATCCACAGGGCTCTGGGGCCAACGTCCTGACTTTC.

This sequence joins TRBV21-1 and TRBJ2-7; TRBD1 is the table's D call, not checked against the DNA. TRBV21-1 has pseudogene status. This CDR3 contains 15 residues. The DNA of the CDR3 is TGTGCCAGCAGCAAATCAGGGTCTCCTTCCTACGAGCAGTACTTC. Its translation is CASSKSGSPSYEQYF.